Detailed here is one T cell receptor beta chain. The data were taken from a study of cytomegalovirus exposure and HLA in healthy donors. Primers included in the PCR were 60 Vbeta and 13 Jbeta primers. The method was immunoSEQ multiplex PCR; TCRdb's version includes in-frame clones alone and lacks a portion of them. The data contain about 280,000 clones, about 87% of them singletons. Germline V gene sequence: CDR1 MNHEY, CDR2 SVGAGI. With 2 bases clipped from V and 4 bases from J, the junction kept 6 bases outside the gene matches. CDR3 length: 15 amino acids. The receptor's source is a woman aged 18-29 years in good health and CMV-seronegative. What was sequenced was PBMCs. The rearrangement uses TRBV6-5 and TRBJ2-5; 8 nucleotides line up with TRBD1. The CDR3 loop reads CASSYAGGEGETQYF. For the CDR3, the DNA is TGTGCCAGCAGTTACGCAGGGGGCGAGGGAGAGACCCAGTACTTC.